One sample yielded the 25 T cell receptor beta chains listed below, sequenced in a study of regulatory T cells in long-lasting Graves disease. Stated time point: newly diagnosed GD, antithyroid drugs for less than 3 months. From PBMCs, RNA was extracted and then used to make the TCR library. Assembly of TCR beta libraries relied on iRepertoire HTBI primers together with Arm-PCR of CDR3 regions. MiXCR, run by TCRdb on the multiplex PCR reads, gives a single entry per CDR3 protein. The data hold some 450,000 distinct CDR3 sequences, with about a sixth observed a single time. This sample was also put to use in a study of T cells in Graves' hyperthyroidism and ophthalmopathy.

The source was peripheral blood mononuclear cells (PBMCs), collected at new diagnosis, from a patient treated with antithyroid drugs. The receptors originated from a woman aged 25-40 years with Graves disease.

This clonotype was counted ten times or more. The genes are TRBV28 and TRBJ2-7, with unresolved D. V was clipped by 1 base and J by 7 bases, with 17 bases between them. Germline assignment: CDR1 MDHEN and CDR2 SYDVKM. This CDR3 is built from 15 residues. The CDR3 spells CASSLLVGWVGEQYF. Written as DNA, the CDR3 is TGTGCCAGCAGTTTATTAGTAGGGTGGGTCGGTGAGCAGTACTTC.

This clonotype has a count of ten or more. The chain carries TRBV6-2 or TRBV6-3 and TRBJ2-1, with 10 bases matching TRBD1. This CDR3 has 11 residues. CDR1 and CDR2 (germline): MNHEY, SVGEGT. V shed 5 bases, J shed 15 bases, and the junction held 4 bases outside the gene matches. CDR3 protein: CASSQGQGSFF. The CDR3 DNA reads as TGTGCCAGCAGTCAGGGACAGGGGTCGTTCTTC.

This clonotype came up once. The genes are TRBV11-2 and TRBJ2-7, with 12 bases lining up with TRBD2. This CDR3 is built from 15 residues. Germline loops: CDR1 SGHAT, CDR2 FQNNGV. The V and J ends lost 5 bases and 7 bases, in that order; junction bases with no gene match: 9. The CDR3 DNA reads as TGTGCCAGCAGCCCACTAGCGGGAGGAAGTGCTGAGCAGTACTTC. It encodes CASSPLAGGSAEQYF.

This clonotype was recorded many times. The chain joins TRBV6-5 to TRBJ2-7, with D maybe TRBD2 (5 bases). The CDR3 runs to 14 residues. The germline V gene encodes CDR1 MNHEY and CDR2 SVGAGI. V gave up 4 bases and J gave up 3 bases, with 13 bases separating them. The CDR3 DNA follows: TGTGCCAGCAGTTTGAGGGCCGGGTTCTACGAGCAGTACTTC. This gives the protein CASSLRAGFYEQYF.

This clonotype was counted only a few times. Here the CDR3 reads CASSQEESFRSPYEQYF. DNA for the CDR3: TGCGCCAGCAGCCAAGAAGAAAGCTTCAGGTCACCCTACGAGCAGTACTTC. The chain has TRBV4-1 and TRBJ2-7; D not certain. V was pared by 0 bases and J by 2 bases, with 17 bases between. There are 17 residues in the CDR3. Germline values: CDR1 MGHRA, CDR2 YSYEKL.

Worth noting for this clonotype: One end of the junction is discordant with germline, which a read error may explain. The chain joins TRBV19 to TRBJ2-1; D possibly corresponds to TRBD2 (5 bases). Germline loops: CDR1 LNHDA, CDR2 SQIVND (reference sequence). The CDR3 is 22 residues long. The CDR3 DNA reads TGTGCCAGTTGTATAGATCGGGGTGTTGGGCCGTTCTTCCATAGCTCCTACAATGAGCAGTTCTTC. Its protein is CASCIDRGVGPFFHSSYNEQFF.

This clonotype was seen a handful of times. The J gene is TRBJ2-1, the V gene TRBV4-1; 11 bases agree with TRBD2. Unmatched junction bases numbered 9, after V lost 2 bases and J lost 0 bases. The CDR3 has 19 residues. In germline, CDR1 is MGHRA, CDR2 YSYEKL. CDR3 bases: TGCGCCAGCAGCCAAAGATGGACTAGCGGGCCTAACTCCTACAATGAGCAGTTCTTC. It encodes CASSQRWTSGPNSYNEQFF.

In this sample, this clonotype turned up many times. The V and J genes are TRBV20-1 and TRBJ1-2; D possibly corresponds to TRBD1 (5 bases). The germline V gene encodes CDR1 DFQATT and CDR2 SNEGSKA (reference sequence). The CDR3 runs to 15 residues. V was clipped by 1 base and J by 2 bases, with 14 bases between them. The CDR3 nucleotides read TGCAGTGCTAGAGGGGTGGCATGGGGCAACTATGGCTACACCTTC. As protein: CSARGVAWGNYGYTF.

The rearrangement links TRBV7-9 to TRBJ2-1, with TRBD1 matching over 12 bases. The length of the CDR3 is 17 residues. Germline CDR1 SEHNR, CDR2 FQNEAQ (reference sequence). The junction had 9 bases not matched to a gene; V was cut back by 5 bases and J by 4 bases. CDR3 coding DNA: TGTGCCAGCAGCAACCGGGACAGGGGGCCCCCTTACAATGAGCAGTTCTTC. The encoded protein is CASSNRDRGPPYNEQFF.

J is TRBJ2-2 and V is TRBV7-8; possibly TRBD2 for D (6 bases). Looked up from germline, CDR1 is SGHVS and CDR2 is FQNEAQ. This CDR3 spans 14 amino acids. The V end was cut by 0 bases, the J end by 7 bases, with 9 bases between. In DNA, the CDR3 is TGTGCCAGCAGCTTAGCCGGGACTGTCGGGGAGCTGTTTTTT. Its translation: CASSLAGTVGELFF.

This clonotype was observed many times. The chain is built from TRBV20-1 and TRBJ1-2; 9 bases are shared with TRBD1. The CDR3 covers 14 residues. Losses at the gene ends were 5 bases for V and 2 bases for J; bases not matched to a gene: 6. Germline CDR1 reads DFQATT; CDR2 reads SNEGSKA (reference sequence). This CDR3 is CSALTTGGNYGYTF. In nucleotides, the CDR3 is TGCAGTGCTCTTACGACAGGGGGAAACTATGGCTACACCTTC.

Many counts were recorded for this clonotype. This chain connects TRBV7-8 to TRBJ1-2; tentatively, D is TRBD1 (5 bases). The CDR3 has 12 residues. V shed 5 bases and J shed 4 bases, with 8 bases lying between them. The germline gives CDR1 SGHVS, CDR2 FQNEAQ. In DNA, the CDR3 is TGTGCCAGCAGCCAAGACAGCTATGGCTACACCTTC. Translated: CASSQDSYGYTF.

This clonotype has a single count. This rearrangement joins TRBV12-3 or TRBV12-4 to TRBJ2-3, with TRBD2 matching over 8 bases. V shed 7 bases, J shed 5 bases, and the junction held 14 bases outside the gene matches. The CDR3 is 16 residues long. The CDR3 region has the DNA TGTGCCAGCACCGTGGGAAGCGGGAGCGGGTTAGATACGCAGTATTTT. Protein sequence: CASTVGSGSGLDTQYF.

In nucleotides, the CDR3 is TGTGCCACCCTTCGTGTGGCGGGGCGATCCTACAATGAGCAGTTCTTC. Protein product: CATLRVAGRSYNEQFF. The chain has TRBV24-1 and TRBJ2-1, with TRBD2 as a possible D gene (6 bases). This CDR3 spans 16 amino acids. From germline, CDR1 is KGHDR and CDR2 SFDVKD. Deletions cut 9 bases from V and 1 base from J, with 18 bases between.

The rearrangement links TRBV5-1 to TRBJ2-5; 8 nucleotides agree with TRBD1. The CDR3 consists of 15 residues. V dropped 3 bases and J dropped 4; count of bases not matched to a gene: 8. Germline values: CDR1 SGHRS, CDR2 YFSETQ. CDR3 region: CASSSDRVGGETQYF. The CDR3 DNA follows: TGCGCCAGCAGCTCGGACAGGGTGGGGGGAGAGACCCAGTACTTC.

This clonotype has ten or more counts. The genes are TRBV29-1 and TRBJ1-1, with D maybe TRBD1 (6 bases). There are 15 residues in the CDR3. V lost 4 bases and J lost 3, with 18 bases in between. Germline loops: CDR1 SQVTM, CDR2 ANQGSEA. CDR3 protein: CSVVRGRGGHTEAFF. In nucleotides, the CDR3 is TGCAGCGTTGTCCGGGGGCGAGGAGGCCACACTGAAGCTTTCTTT.

The chain carries TRBV11-2 and TRBJ2-7, with D possibly matching TRBD1 (6 bases). CDR1 and CDR2 from the germline V gene are SGHAT and FQNNGV. V lost 0 bases and J lost 3, with 18 bases in between. CDR3 size: 17 residues. For the CDR3, the DNA is TGTGCCAGCAGCTTAGACTCTTTGGGGACACTATTCTACGAGCAGTACTTC. Encoded protein: CASSLDSLGTLFYEQYF.

The chain couples TRBV7-2 to TRBJ2-3; TRBD2 is a possible D gene (5 bases). The J call may be faulty, since TRBJ2-7 better matches the DNA end. Germline V lookup: CDR1 SGHTA, CDR2 FQGNSA. The CDR3 covers 15 residues. For the CDR3, the DNA is TGTGCCAGCAGCCCGGCAGCGGACCCTACCTACGAGCAGTACTTC. Translating gives CASSPAADPTYEQYF.

There are many counts of this clonotype. CDR3 DNA sequence: TGTGCCTGGCATGGATTTATCAATTCACCCCTCCACTTT. It encodes CAWHGFINSPLHF. The chain joins TRBV30 to TRBJ1-6; no clear D. The CDR3 is made up of 13 amino acids. The germline V gene has CDR1 GTSNPN and CDR2 SVGIG (reference sequence). Between the trimmed V and J ends, which lost 5 bases and 7 bases, there was a span of 12 bases.

This clonotype was counted between two and nine times. The chain has TRBV3-1 and TRBJ2-7; D not resolved. The CDR3 extends over 17 amino acids. With 0 bases removed from V and 0 bases from J, the gap between germline ends came to 15 bases. Germline V gives CDR1 LGHDT, CDR2 YNNKEL (reference sequence). The CDR3 here is CASSQDITLGISYEQYF. DNA for the CDR3: TGTGCCAGCAGCCAAGATATTACTTTAGGGATCTCCTACGAGCAGTACTTC.

This clonotype has a count of ten or more. This chain connects TRBV11-2 to TRBJ2-7, with D possibly being TRBD2 (6 bases). Between the trimmed V and J ends, which lost 5 bases and 6 bases, there was a span of 14 bases. This CDR3 spans 13 amino acids. The germline CDR1 and CDR2 sequences are SGHAT and FQNNGV. In DNA, the CDR3 is TGTGCCAGCAGCGTCACCGGGACTGGCGAGCAGTACTTC. This codes for CASSVTGTGEQYF. The full variable domain, its missing parts supplied by reference TRBV11-2 and TRBJ2-7, is EAGVAQSPRYKIIEKRQSVAFWCNPISGHATLYWYQQILGQGPKLLIQFQNNGVVDDSQLPKDRFSAERLKGVDSTLKIQPAKLEDSAVYLCASSVTGTGEQYFGPGTRLTVT.

The sample holds many counts of this clonotype. This rearrangement joins TRBV6-1 to TRBJ2-5, with 8 bases matching TRBD2. Germline CDR1 is MNHNS and CDR2 is SASEGT. J gave up 5 bases and V 6 bases, and 8 bases lay outside the gene matches. The CDR3 extends over 14 amino acids. DNA of the CDR3: TGTGCCAGCAGGGAGAGCGGGAGTGGGGAGACCCAGTACTTC. This codes for CASRESGSGETQYF.

The gene calls are TRBV28 and TRBJ1-1; 7 bases align to TRBD1. V lost 4 bases, J lost 1 base, and 9 bases stayed unmatched. The CDR3 is 16 amino acids. Germline loops: CDR1 MDHEN, CDR2 SYDVKM. CDR3 region: CASSYPPDRENTEAFF. DNA of the CDR3: TGTGCCAGCAGTTACCCCCCCGACAGGGAGAACACTGAAGCTTTCTTT.

This clonotype was counted at least ten times. This rearrangement joins TRBV28 to TRBJ2-1; no clear D gene. Germline CDR1 MDHEN, CDR2 SYDVKM. The V gene lost 5 bases and the J gene lost 3 bases, with 11 bases spanning the gap. CDR3 length: 14 residues. CDR3 loop: CASSIGGNYNEQFF. Here the CDR3 DNA reads TGTGCCAGCAGTATAGGCGGTAACTACAATGAGCAGTTCTTC.

This clonotype was detected ten times or more. This sequence joins TRBV12-3 or TRBV12-4 and TRBJ2-3, with a tentative D call TRBD2 (5 bases). CDR3 size: 15 residues. V lost 6 bases and J lost 4, with 17 bases in between. The CDR3 DNA is TGTGCCAGCAGCCCGACGGTCGGGGTACCAGATACGCAGTATTTT. It translates to CASSPTVGVPDTQYF.